Listed below are T cell receptor beta chains from one sample, sequenced in a study of T cells after yellow fever vaccination. TCRdb used MiXCR to reprocess the 5' RACE reads, holding one entry per CDR3 protein. Here the sample spans 300,000 to 400,000 distinct CDR3 sequences, roughly 8.7% being singletons. The specimen was PBMCs, collected on the day of the first yellow fever vaccination. Receptor source: a man younger than 35 who received the YFV17D yellow fever vaccine. Both conserved end residues are part of each CDR3. The D gene is left open where the match is weak. Some rows have no size entry. The others give once, few or many, or a class for an expanded clone.

TRBV7-2,many,TRBD2,TRBJ2-3,CASSFGAGMADTQYF,TGTGCCAGCAGCTTTGGAGCGGGGATGGCAGATACGCAGTATTTT
TRBV12-3/TRBV12-4,NA,NA,TRBJ2-5,CASSSAVETQYF,TGTGCCAGCAGTTCGGCGGTAGAGACCCAGTACTTC
TRBV12-3/TRBV12-4,NA,TRBD1,TRBJ1-5,CASRPGTGRNTQPQHF,TGTGCCAGCAGACCCGGGACAGGGCGAAATACTCAGCCCCAGCATTTT
TRBV25-1,few,TRBD2,TRBJ2-5,CASVTPTSGEETQYF,TGTGCCAGCGTTACCCCGACTAGCGGCGAAGAGACCCAGTACTTC
TRBV27,few,TRBD1,TRBJ2-5,CASSLLTGAETQYF,TGTGCCAGCAGTTTATTGACAGGGGCAGAGACCCAGTACTTC
TRBV18,NA,NA,TRBJ2-3,CASSPANTDTQYF,TGTGCCAGCTCCCCGGCTAACACAGATACGCAGTATTTT
TRBV7-9,many,NA,TRBJ2-3,CASSPPPTDTQYF,TGTGCCAGCAGCCCCCCCCCCACAGATACGCAGTATTTT
TRBV6-1,many,TRBD2,TRBJ2-5,CASRDRGVPTQYF,TGTGCCAGCAGGGATCGGGGGGTGCCGACCCAGTACTTC
TRBV5-1,few,TRBD2,TRBJ2-2,CASSLVLAGSGELFF,TGCGCCAGCAGCTTGGTCCTAGCGGGGTCCGGGGAGCTGTTTTTT
TRBV24-1,NA,TRBD1,TRBJ1-2,CATSDSGQSFGYTF,TGTGCCACCAGTGATTCGGGACAGTCTTTTGGCTACACCTTC
TRBV14,NA,TRBD2,TRBJ2-1,CASSHAYGLAHEQFF,TGTGCCAGCAGCCACGCCTATGGACTAGCCCATGAGCAGTTCTTC
TRBV5-6,few,NA,TRBJ2-5,CASTPGLLEETQYF,TGTGCCAGCACCCCGGGACTGCTAGAAGAGACCCAGTACTTC
TRBV7-2,many,NA,TRBJ2-3,CASTLPDKSTDTQYF,TGTGCCAGCACCCTACCCGATAAAAGCACAGATACGCAGTATTTT
TRBV19,NA,TRBD1,TRBJ1-1,CASSMEGAGTEAFF,TGTGCCAGTAGTATGGAGGGGGCTGGCACTGAAGCTTTCTTT
TRBV12-3/TRBV12-4,few,NA,TRBJ2-2,CASAIASVNTGELFF,TGTGCCAGCGCGATCGCCTCAGTGAACACCGGGGAGCTGTTTTTT
TRBV6-2/TRBV6-3,many,TRBD1,TRBJ2-7,CASSSNRGTPYEQYF,TGTGCCAGCAGTTCCAACAGGGGGACGCCCTACGAGCAGTACTTC
TRBV7-2,NA,NA,TRBJ1-6,CASSLELGGYPLHF,TGTGCCAGCAGCTTAGAGTTGGGAGGGTACCCCCTCCACTTT
TRBV6-1,NA,NA,TRBJ2-3,CASSWRGQSRAATQYF,TGTGCCAGCTCCTGGAGAGGACAGAGCCGGGCGGCTACGCAGTATTTT
TRBV5-1,few,NA,TRBJ2-2,CASSLDGANTGELFF,TGCGCCAGCAGCTTGGATGGAGCAAACACCGGGGAGCTGTTTTTT
TRBV12-5,few,NA,TRBJ2-3,CASGVKTDTQYF,TGTGCTAGTGGTGTCAAGACAGATACGCAGTATTTT
TRBV4-3,NA,NA,TRBJ1-1,CASSPQRANTEAFF,TGCGCCAGCAGCCCCCAGCGGGCTAACACTGAAGCTTTCTTT
TRBV14,NA,NA,TRBJ2-1,CASSQEEAWGLLGDEQFF,TGTGCCAGCAGCCAAGAAGAGGCGTGGGGCCTCCTGGGGGATGAGCAGTTCTTC
TRBV4-3,NA,NA,TRBJ2-1,CASSPGVPADKNNEQFF,TGCGCCAGCAGCCCAGGAGTCCCCGCGGACAAGAACAATGAGCAGTTCTTC
TRBV3-1,NA,NA,TRBJ1-2,CASSFGDTRYGYTF,TGTGCCAGCAGCTTTGGGGACACCCGGTATGGCTACACCTTC
TRBV4-3,NA,TRBD2,TRBJ2-1,CASSPKSGLGSNEQFF,TGCGCCAGCAGCCCTAAGTCAGGACTAGGGTCCAATGAGCAGTTCTTC
TRBV5-1,many,TRBD1,TRBJ1-2,CASSSSRVDRGATNYGYTF,TGCGCCAGCAGCTCCTCCCGCGTGGACAGGGGGGCAACTAACTATGGCTACACCTTC
TRBV12-3/TRBV12-4,few,NA,TRBJ2-6,CASSLITRMLKGANVLTF,TGTGCCAGCAGTTTAATAACTAGGATGCTGAAAGGGGCCAACGTCCTGACTTTC
TRBV4-3,few,TRBD2,TRBJ2-3,CASKSSGGPTDTQYF,TGCGCCAGCAAATCCAGCGGGGGGCCCACAGATACGCAGTATTTT
TRBV12-3/TRBV12-4,many,NA,TRBJ2-6,CASIGSGANVLTF,TGTGCCAGCATCGGGTCTGGGGCCAACGTCCTGACTTTC
TRBV4-1,NA,NA,TRBJ2-4,CASSQLVDIQYF,TGCGCCAGCAGCCAACTAGTGGACATTCAGTACTTC
TRBV5-6,NA,TRBD1,TRBJ2-2,CASSLDRGFTGELFF,TGTGCCAGCAGCTTGGACAGGGGGTTCACCGGGGAGCTGTTTTTT
TRBV4-1,NA,NA,TRBJ2-1,CASSHLPRQGGGYNEQFF,TGCGCCAGCAGCCATCTCCCCCGCCAGGGCGGCGGGTACAATGAGCAGTTCTTC
TRBV6-5,NA,TRBD2,TRBJ2-1,CASSSGLAGNNEQFF,TGTGCCAGCAGTTCCGGACTAGCGGGAAACAATGAGCAGTTCTTC
TRBV4-1,NA,NA,TRBJ1-1,CASSQFSDGLREAFF,TGCGCCAGCAGCCAATTTTCGGACGGCCTCCGGGAGGCTTTCTTT
TRBV9,many,NA,TRBJ1-4,CASSVGGEEKLFF,TGTGCCAGCAGCGTAGGGGGGGAAGAAAAACTGTTTTTT
TRBV4-2,NA,TRBD2,TRBJ2-3,CASSHGSGGYTDTQYF,TGTGCCAGCAGCCATGGGTCGGGGGGGTATACAGATACGCAGTATTTT
TRBV2,many,TRBD1,TRBJ2-4,CASSPGQGIAKNIQYF,TGTGCCAGCAGTCCGGGACAGGGCATCGCCAAAAACATTCAGTACTTC